One sample yielded the 13 T cell receptor beta chains listed below, sequenced in a study of blood T cell repertoires in COVID-19. Sequencing was performed with immunoSEQ multiplex PCR; in TCRdb, only in-frame clones are kept and a portion is missing. The sample lists about 160,000 clones, around 85% occurring once. Sequencing was carried out using peripheral blood. These receptors were obtained from a human donor with acute or convalescent COVID-19. The donor label of this sample is uncertain.

This clone has only one observation. The chain combines TRBV28 with TRBJ1-2; no clear D. CDR3 length: 11 residues. Germline CDR1 is MDHEN and CDR2 is SYDVKM. Trimming shortened V by 2 bases and J by 8 bases, and 6 bases separated the two germline ends. The CDR3 bases are TGTGCCAGCAGTTTACAGAGGGGCTACACCTTC. It encodes CASSLQRGYTF.

The rearrangement links TRBV5-1 to TRBJ1-3; 8 positions match TRBD1. The CDR3 is made up of 17 amino acids. Per the germline V gene, CDR1 is SGHRS and CDR2 is YFSETQ. The V segment lost 3 bases and the J segment 3 bases; nucleotides outside the gene matches: 11. CDR3 residues: CASSSDPQGAGGNTIYF. The CDR3 DNA sequence: TGCGCCAGCAGCTCCGATCCTCAGGGGGCCGGTGGAAACACCATATATTTT.

The CDR3 DNA is TGTGCCAGCAGCTCACCCGGGGGGGCGAGCAGCTCTGGGGCCAACGTCCTGACTTTC. Protein sequence: CASSSPGGASSSGANVLTF. The rearrangement uses TRBV7-2 and TRBJ2-6; 8 bases are a match to TRBD2. Trimming at V came to 4 bases and at J to 0 bases, leaving 11 bases not matched to a gene. Germline CDR1 and CDR2: SGHTA and FQGNSA. This CDR3 region has 19 residues.

This chain links TRBV18 with TRBJ1-1; no clear D. V was pared by 2 bases and J by 7 bases, with 14 bases between. CDR3 length: 14 amino acids. Germline lookup yields CDR1 KGHSH and CDR2 LQKENI. The CDR3 here is CASSPLDSPLEAFF. The DNA for the CDR3 is TGTGCCAGCTCACCATTAGATTCGCCCCTTGAAGCTTTCTTT.

This chain links TRBV10-3 with TRBJ1-1; D uncertain. The CDR3 consists of 13 residues. Trimming took 8 bases from V and 6 from J, leaving 16 bases between them. Germline V gene data show CDR1 as ENHRY and CDR2 as SYGVKD. The CDR3: CAIQIGPRAEAFF. The CDR3 DNA sequence: TGTGCCATCCAGATCGGGCCGAGGGCTGAAGCTTTCTTT.

This sequence joins TRBV11-1 and TRBJ2-5; maybe TRBD1 (7 bases). Germline assignment: CDR1 SGHAT and CDR2 FQDESV (reference sequence). The CDR3 covers 16 residues. V was clipped by 3 bases and J by 3 bases, with 17 bases between them. CDR3 nucleotide sequence: TGTGCCAGCAGCTTGGAGGGACAGACACGAAAAGAGACCCAGTACTTC. Its translation is CASSLEGQTRKETQYF.

There are a few counts of this clone. The V and J genes are TRBV4-1 and TRBJ2-2, with 8 bases fitting TRBD1. Unmatched junction bases numbered 6, after V lost 4 bases and J lost 2 bases. Looked up from germline, CDR1 is MGHRA and CDR2 is YSYEKL. The CDR3 is 16 residues long. The CDR3 loop reads CASSPPGGYNTGELFF. As DNA, the CDR3 is TGCGCCAGCAGCCCACCAGGGGGCTATAACACCGGGGAGCTGTTTTTT.

This clone was picked up a small number of times. The chain couples TRBV27 to TRBJ1-6; TRBD1 aligns across 7 bases. Germline lookup yields CDR1 MNHEY and CDR2 SMNVEV (reference sequence). V lost 2 bases, J lost 7 bases, and 5 bases stayed unmatched. The CDR3 has 15 amino acids. The CDR3 DNA sequence: TGTGCCAGCAGTTTAAGTGTCAGGGGGAATTCACCCCTCCACTTT. Its protein is CASSLSVRGNSPLHF.

V gene TRBV19 combines with J gene TRBJ2-3, with 10 bases aligning to TRBD2. Germline V gene lookup returns CDR1 LNHDA and CDR2 SQIVND (reference sequence). The CDR3 is 15 amino acids. J lost 3 bases, V lost 7 bases, and 7 bases had no gene match. Written as DNA, the CDR3 is TGTGCCAGTACAAGCGGGGGGGCACTGACAGATACGCAGTATTTT. Its protein product is CASTSGGALTDTQYF.

The chain joins TRBV27 to TRBJ1-5; TRBD1 matches at 8 bases. This CDR3 region has 15 residues. Germline V gene sequence: CDR1 MNHEY, CDR2 SMNVEV (reference sequence). V trimming: 6 bases; J trimming: 2 bases; junction bases outside the gene matches: 6. The CDR3 nucleotides read TGTGCCAGCAGGCTTACAGGGGGTGGCAATCAGCCCCAGCATTTT. Amino acids: CASRLTGGGNQPQHF.

The chain combines TRBV7-6 with TRBJ2-7, with D possibly TRBD1 on 6 matching bases. Trimming took off 1 base at V and 2 bases at J, with 9 bases between the two ends. Germline CDR1 and CDR2: SGHVS and FNYEAQ. The CDR3 runs to 14 residues. CDR3 in DNA: TGTGCCAGCAGCTTAGTTCAGGGGACCTACGAGCAGTACTTC. It specifies CASSLVQGTYEQYF.

The CDR3 region is CASSQTGQGYSNQPQHF. CDR3 sequence (DNA): TGCGCCAGCAGCCAAACTGGACAGGGGTATAGCAATCAGCCCCAGCATTTT. The V call is TRBV4-1, the J call TRBJ1-5; TRBD1 aligns across 9 bases. The CDR3 is 17 amino acids. V shed 2 bases and J 0 bases; nucleotides not matched to a gene: 5. CDR1 MGHRA and CDR2 YSYEKL come from the germline V gene.

V and J are TRBV14 and TRBJ2-7; 7 nucleotides match TRBD1. CDR1 is SGHDN and CDR2 is FVKESK in the germline V gene. The CDR3 is made up of 12 amino acids. The V and J ends lost 8 bases and 2 bases, in that order; junction bases with no gene match: 3. CDR3 sequence reads: CASSDRAYEQYF. As DNA, the CDR3 is TGTGCCAGCTCAGACAGGGCCTACGAGCAGTACTTC.